This T cell receptor (beta chain) originates from a study of cytomegalovirus exposure and HLA in healthy donors. Findings and caveats of the study: From TCR beta sequences, most subjects' HLA-A and HLA-B alleles were reportedly predicted accurately.

Turning to this clone: The antigen is undetermined.

60 Vbeta and 13 Jbeta primers were used in PCR. TCRdb's table, derived via immunoSEQ multiplex PCR, lists solely in-frame clones and lacks some. The sample lists 110,000 to 150,000 clones; 60% to 80% were seen once. V gave up 0 bases and J gave up 10 bases, with 10 bases separating them. The CDR3 is made up of 13 amino acids. Germline V gives CDR1 LNHNV, CDR2 YYDKDF (reference sequence). The sample taken for sequencing was PBMCs. The chain employs TRBV15 and TRBJ2-1; D gene ambiguous. This TCR derives from a male donor in good health and CMV-seronegative. As DNA, the CDR3 is TGTGCCACCAGCAGAGACCCGATCAGGGAGCAGTTCTTC. It encodes CATSRDPIREQFF.